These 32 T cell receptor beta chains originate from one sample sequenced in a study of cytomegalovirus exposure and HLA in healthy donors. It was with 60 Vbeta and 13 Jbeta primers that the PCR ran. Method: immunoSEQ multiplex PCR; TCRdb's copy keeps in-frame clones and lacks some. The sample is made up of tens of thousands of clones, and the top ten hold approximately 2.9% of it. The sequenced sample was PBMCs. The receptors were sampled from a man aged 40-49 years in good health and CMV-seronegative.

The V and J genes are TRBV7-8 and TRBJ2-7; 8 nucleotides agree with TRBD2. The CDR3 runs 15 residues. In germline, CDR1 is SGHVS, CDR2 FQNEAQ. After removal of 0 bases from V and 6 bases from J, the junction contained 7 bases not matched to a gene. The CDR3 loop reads CASSLAGLAPFEQYF. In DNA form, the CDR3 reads TGTGCCAGCAGCTTAGCAGGACTAGCCCCCTTCGAGCAGTACTTC.

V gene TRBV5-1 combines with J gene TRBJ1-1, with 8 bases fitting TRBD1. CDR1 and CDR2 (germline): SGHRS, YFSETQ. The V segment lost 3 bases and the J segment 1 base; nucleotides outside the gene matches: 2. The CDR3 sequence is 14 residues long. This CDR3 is CASSWGQENTEAFF. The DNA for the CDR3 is TGCGCCAGCAGCTGGGGACAGGAGAACACTGAAGCTTTCTTT.

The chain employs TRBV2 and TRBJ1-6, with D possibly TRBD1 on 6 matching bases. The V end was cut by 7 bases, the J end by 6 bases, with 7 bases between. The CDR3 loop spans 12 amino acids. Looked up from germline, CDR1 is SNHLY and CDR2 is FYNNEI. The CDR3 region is CASNRANSPLHF. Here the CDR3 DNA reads TGTGCCAGCAACAGGGCTAATTCACCCCTCCACTTT.

For the CDR3, the DNA is TGCAGCGTTAAGAGGGTAGACCCCGGGGAGCTGTTTTTT. Translating it yields CSVKRVDPGELFF. The chain links TRBV29-1 to TRBJ2-2; weak D call: TRBD2 (5 bases). V lost 5 bases and J lost 6, with 13 bases in between. Germline lookup yields CDR1 SQVTM and CDR2 ANQGSEA. There are 13 residues in the CDR3.

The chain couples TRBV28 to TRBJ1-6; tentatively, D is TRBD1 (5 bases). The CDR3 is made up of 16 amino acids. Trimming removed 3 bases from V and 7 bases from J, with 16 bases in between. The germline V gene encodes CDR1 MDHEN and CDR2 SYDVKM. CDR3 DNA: TGTGCCAGCAGTTTCTCGTTCGGGGGACCCAATTCACCCCTCCACTTT. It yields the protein CASSFSFGGPNSPLHF.

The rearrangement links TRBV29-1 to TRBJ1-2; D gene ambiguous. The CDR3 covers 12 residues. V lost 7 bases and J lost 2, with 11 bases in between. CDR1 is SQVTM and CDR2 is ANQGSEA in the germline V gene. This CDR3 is CSAAQTNYGYTF. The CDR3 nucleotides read TGCAGCGCAGCACAGACAAACTATGGCTACACCTTC.

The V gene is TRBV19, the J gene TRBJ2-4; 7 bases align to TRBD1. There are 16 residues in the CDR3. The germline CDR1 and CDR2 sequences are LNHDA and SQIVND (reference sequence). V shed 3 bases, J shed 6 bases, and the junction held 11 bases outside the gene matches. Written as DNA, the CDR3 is TGTGCCAGTAGTATGAACCGGGACAGAAGAGGAAACATTCAGTACTTC. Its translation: CASSMNRDRRGNIQYF.

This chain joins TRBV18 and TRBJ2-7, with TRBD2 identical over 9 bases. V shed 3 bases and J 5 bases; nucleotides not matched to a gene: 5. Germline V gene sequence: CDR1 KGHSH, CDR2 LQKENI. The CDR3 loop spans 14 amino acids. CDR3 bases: TGTGCCAGCTCACCCGGGACTAGCATCCACGAGCAGTACTTC. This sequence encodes CASSPGTSIHEQYF.

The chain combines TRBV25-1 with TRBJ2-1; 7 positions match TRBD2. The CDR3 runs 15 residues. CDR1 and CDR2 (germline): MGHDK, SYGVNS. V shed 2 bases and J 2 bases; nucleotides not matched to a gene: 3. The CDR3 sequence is CASSESGETYNEQFF. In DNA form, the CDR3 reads TGTGCCAGCAGTGAAAGCGGGGAAACCTACAATGAGCAGTTCTTC.

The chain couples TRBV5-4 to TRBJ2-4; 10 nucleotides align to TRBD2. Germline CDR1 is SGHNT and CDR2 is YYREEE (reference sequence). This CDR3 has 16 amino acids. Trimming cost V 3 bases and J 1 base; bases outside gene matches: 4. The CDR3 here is CASSYQLAGAKNIQYF. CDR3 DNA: TGTGCCAGCAGCTACCAACTAGCGGGGGCCAAAAACATTCAGTACTTC.

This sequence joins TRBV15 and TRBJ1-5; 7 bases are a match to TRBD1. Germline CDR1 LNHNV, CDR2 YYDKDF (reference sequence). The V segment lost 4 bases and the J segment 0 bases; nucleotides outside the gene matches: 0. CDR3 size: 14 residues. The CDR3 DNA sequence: TGTGCCACCAGCAACAGGGGTAGCAATCAGCCCCAGCATTTT. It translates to CATSNRGSNQPQHF.

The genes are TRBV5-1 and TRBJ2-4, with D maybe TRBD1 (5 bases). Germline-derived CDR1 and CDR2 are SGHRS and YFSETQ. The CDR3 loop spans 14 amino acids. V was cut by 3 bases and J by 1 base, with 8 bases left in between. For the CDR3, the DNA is TGCGCCAGCAGCTCAGACAGCGCCAAAAACATTCAGTACTTC. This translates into CASSSDSAKNIQYF.

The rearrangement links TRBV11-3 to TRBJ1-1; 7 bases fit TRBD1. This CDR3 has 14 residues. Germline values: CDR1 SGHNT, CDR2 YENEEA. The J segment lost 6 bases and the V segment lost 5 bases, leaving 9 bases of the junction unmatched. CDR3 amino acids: CASSRDSTSAEAFF. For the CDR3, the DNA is TGTGCCAGCAGCCGGGACAGTACCTCGGCTGAAGCTTTCTTT.

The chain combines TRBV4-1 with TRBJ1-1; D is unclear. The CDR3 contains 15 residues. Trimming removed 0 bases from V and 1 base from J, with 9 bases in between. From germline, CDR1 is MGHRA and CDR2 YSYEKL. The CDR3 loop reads CASSQEATPNTEAFF. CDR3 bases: TGCGCCAGCAGCCAAGAAGCCACCCCGAACACTGAAGCTTTCTTT.

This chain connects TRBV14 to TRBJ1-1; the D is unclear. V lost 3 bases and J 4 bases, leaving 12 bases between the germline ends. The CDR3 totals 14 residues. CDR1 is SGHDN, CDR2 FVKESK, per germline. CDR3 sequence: CASSQGGRTTEAFF. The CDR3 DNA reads TGTGCCAGCAGCCAGGGCGGGAGAACCACTGAAGCTTTCTTT.

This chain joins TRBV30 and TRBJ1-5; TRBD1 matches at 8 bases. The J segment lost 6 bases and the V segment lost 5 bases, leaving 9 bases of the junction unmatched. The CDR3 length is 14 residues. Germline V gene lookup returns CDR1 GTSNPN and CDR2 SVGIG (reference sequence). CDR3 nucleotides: TGTGCCTGGGGAGGACAGGGATGGACTCAGCCCCAGCATTTT. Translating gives CAWGGQGWTQPQHF.

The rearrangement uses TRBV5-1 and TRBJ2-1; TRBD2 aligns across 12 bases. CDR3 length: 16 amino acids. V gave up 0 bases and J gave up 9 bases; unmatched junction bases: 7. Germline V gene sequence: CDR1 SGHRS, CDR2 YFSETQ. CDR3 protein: CASSLVASGGAGEQFF. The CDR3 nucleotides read TGCGCCAGCAGCTTGGTGGCTAGCGGGGGGGCCGGTGAGCAGTTCTTC.

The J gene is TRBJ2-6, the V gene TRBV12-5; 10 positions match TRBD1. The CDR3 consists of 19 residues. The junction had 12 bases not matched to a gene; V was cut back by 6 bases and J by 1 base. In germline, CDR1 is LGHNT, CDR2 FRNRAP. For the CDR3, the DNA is TGTGCTAGTGGAAGACAATCCGGGACAGGGGTATCTGGGGCCAACGTCCTGACTTTC. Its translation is CASGRQSGTGVSGANVLTF.

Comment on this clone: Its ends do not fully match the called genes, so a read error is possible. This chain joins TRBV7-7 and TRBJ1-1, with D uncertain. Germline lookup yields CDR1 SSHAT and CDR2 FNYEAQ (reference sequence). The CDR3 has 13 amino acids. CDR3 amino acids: CASSLSVNTEAFF. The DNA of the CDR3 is TGTGCTAGCAGCTTATCCGTGAACACTGAAGCTTTCTTT.

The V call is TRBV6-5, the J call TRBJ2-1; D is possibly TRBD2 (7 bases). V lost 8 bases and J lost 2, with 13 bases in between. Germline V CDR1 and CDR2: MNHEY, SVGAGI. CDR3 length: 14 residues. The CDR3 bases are TGTGCCAGCCAACGGCGGGGGCCCTACAATGAGCAGTTCTTC. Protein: CASQRRGPYNEQFF.

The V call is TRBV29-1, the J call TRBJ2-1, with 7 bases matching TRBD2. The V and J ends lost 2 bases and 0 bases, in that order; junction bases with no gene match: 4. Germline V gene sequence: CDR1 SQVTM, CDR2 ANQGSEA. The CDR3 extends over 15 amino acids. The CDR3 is CSVETQRGSYNEQFF. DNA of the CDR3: TGCAGCGTTGAAACCCAGCGGGGCTCCTACAATGAGCAGTTCTTC.

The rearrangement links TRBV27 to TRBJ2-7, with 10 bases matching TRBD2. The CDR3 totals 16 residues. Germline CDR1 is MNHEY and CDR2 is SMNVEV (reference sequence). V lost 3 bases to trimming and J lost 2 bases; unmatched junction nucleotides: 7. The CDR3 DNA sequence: TGTGCCAGCAGTTTGAGCGGGGGGGATTACGCCTACGAGCAGTACTTC. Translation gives CASSLSGGDYAYEQYF.

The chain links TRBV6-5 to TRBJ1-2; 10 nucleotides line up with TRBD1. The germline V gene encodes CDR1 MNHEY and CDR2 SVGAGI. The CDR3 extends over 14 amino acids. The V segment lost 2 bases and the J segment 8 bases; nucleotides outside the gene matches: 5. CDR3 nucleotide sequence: TGTGCCAGCAGTTACGACAGGGGGCTGGGCGGCTACACCTTC. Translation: CASSYDRGLGGYTF.

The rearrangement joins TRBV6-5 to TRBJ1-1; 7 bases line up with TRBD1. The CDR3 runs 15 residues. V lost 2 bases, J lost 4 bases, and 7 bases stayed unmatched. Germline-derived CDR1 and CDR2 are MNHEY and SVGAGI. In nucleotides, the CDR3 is TGTGCCAGCAGTTACGGCAGGGGGAAACTCACTGAAGCTTTCTTT. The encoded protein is CASSYGRGKLTEAFF.

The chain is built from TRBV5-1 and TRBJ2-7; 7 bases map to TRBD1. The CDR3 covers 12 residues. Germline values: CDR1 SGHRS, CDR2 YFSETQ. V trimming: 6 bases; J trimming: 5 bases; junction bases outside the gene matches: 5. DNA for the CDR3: TGCGCCAGCACAAGACAGGGCGACGAGCAGTACTTC. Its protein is CASTRQGDEQYF.

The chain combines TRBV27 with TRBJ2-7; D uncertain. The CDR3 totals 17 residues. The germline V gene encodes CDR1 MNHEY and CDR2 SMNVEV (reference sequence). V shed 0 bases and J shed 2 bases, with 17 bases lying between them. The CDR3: CASSLSANRRQTYEQYF. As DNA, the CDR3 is TGTGCCAGCAGTTTATCGGCAAATAGGCGGCAGACCTACGAGCAGTACTTC.

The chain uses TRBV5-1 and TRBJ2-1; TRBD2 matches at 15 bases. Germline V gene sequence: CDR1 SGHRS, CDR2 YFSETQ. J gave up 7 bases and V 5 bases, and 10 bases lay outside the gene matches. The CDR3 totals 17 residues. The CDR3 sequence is CASSAGLAGGPSNEQFF. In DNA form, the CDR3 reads TGCGCCAGCAGTGCAGGACTAGCGGGGGGGCCGAGTAATGAGCAGTTCTTC.

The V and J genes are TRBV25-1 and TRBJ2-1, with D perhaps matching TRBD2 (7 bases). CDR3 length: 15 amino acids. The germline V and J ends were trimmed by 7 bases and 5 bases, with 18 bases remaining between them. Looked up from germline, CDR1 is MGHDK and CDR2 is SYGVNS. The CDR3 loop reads CASTEGGGDDNEQFF. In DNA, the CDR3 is TGTGCCAGCACCGAGGGGGGGGGCGATGACAATGAGCAGTTCTTC.

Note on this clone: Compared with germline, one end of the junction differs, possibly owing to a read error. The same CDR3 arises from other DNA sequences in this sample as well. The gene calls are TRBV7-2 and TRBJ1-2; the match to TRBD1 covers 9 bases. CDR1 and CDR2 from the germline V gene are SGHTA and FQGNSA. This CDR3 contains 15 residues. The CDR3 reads CASSPRRTGEGGYTF. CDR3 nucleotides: TGCGCCAGCAGCCCCCGGAGGACAGGGGAGGGAGGCTACACCTTC.

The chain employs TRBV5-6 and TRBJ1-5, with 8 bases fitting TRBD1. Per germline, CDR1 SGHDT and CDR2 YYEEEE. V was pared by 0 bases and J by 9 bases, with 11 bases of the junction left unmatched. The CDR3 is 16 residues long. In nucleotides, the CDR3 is TGTGCCAGCAGCTTGGCCGGACAGGGAGACGCTTGGCCCCAGCATTTT. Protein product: CASSLAGQGDAWPQHF.

The CDR3 reads CAWSHLSGGELGETQYF. Written as DNA, the CDR3 is TGTGCCTGGAGTCATTTGAGCGGGGGTGAGCTCGGGGAGACCCAGTACTTC. The chain combines TRBV30 with TRBJ2-5; TRBD2 matches at 8 bases. The CDR3 length is 17 residues. In germline, CDR1 is GTSNPN, CDR2 SVGIG (reference sequence). The ends lost 2 bases at V and 5 bases at J; junction bases unmatched: 16.

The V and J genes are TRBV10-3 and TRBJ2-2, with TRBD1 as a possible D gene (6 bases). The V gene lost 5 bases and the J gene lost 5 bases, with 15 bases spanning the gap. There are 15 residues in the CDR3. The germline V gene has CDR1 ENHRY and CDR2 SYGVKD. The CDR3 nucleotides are TGTGCCATCAGTCGCGACAGGAAGGGAACCGGGGAGCTGTTTTTT. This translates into CAISRDRKGTGELFF.